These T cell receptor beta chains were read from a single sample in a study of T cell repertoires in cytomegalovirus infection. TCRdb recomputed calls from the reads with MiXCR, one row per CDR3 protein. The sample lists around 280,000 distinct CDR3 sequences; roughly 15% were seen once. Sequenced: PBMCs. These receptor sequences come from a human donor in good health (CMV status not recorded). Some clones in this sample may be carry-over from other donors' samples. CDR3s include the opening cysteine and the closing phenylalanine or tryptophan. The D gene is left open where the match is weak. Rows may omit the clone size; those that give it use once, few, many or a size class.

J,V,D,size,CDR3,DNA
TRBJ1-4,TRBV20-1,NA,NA,CSAPGRPDHEKLFF,TGCAGTGCTCCGGGGCGGCCTGACCATGAAAAACTGTTTTTT
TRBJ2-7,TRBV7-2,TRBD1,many,CASSLSGTGLYEQYF,TGTGCCAGCAGCCTATCCGGGACAGGGCTCTACGAGCAGTACTTC
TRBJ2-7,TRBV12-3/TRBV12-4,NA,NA,CASSSGLGGNEQYF,TGTGCCAGCAGCTCGGGACTCGGGGGCAACGAGCAGTACTTC
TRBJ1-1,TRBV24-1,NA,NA,CATSRGTEAFF,TGTGCCACCAGCCGGGGGACTGAAGCTTTCTTT
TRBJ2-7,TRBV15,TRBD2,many,CATSRDHTGGEQYF,TGTGCCACCAGCAGAGATCACACGGGGGGCGAGCAGTACTTC
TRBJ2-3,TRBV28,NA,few,CASSFSQGDTQYF,TGTGCCAGCAGTTTCTCGCAGGGGGATACGCAGTATTTT
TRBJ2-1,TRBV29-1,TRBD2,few,CSVGLAGGIEQFF,TGCAGCGTCGGACTAGCGGGAGGTATTGAGCAGTTCTTC
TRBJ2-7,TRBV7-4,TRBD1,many,CASSSLPGQGEYEQYF,TGTGCCAGCAGCTCGTTACCGGGACAGGGAGAATACGAGCAGTACTTC
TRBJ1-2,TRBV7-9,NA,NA,CASSSPEGRDYGYTF,TGTGCCAGCAGCTCGCCGGAGGGGCGTGACTATGGCTACACCTTC
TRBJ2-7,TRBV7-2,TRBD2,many,CASSLGLAYYEQYF,TGTGCCAGCAGCCTAGGACTAGCCTACTACGAGCAGTACTTC
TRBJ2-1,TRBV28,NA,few,CASTPSGRYYNEQFF,TGTGCCAGCACCCCCTCGGGCCGGTACTACAATGAGCAGTTCTTC
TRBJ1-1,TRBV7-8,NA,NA,CASSLAMRVPEAFF,TGTGCCAGCAGCTTAGCGATGCGGGTACCTGAAGCTTTCTTT
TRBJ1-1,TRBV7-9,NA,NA,CASSPPRGNTEAFF,TGTGCCAGCAGCCCCCCCCGGGGGAACACTGAAGCTTTCTTT
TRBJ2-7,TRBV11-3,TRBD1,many,CASSEDRGRDEQYF,TGTGCCAGCAGCGAGGACAGGGGGCGCGACGAGCAGTACTTC
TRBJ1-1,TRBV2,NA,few,CASRSGSPRTEAFF,TGTGCCAGCAGATCGGGGTCCCCGCGCACTGAAGCTTTCTTT
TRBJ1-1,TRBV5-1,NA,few,CASSLFSRTNTEAFF,TGCGCCAGCAGCTTGTTCAGTCGGACGAACACTGAAGCTTTCTTT
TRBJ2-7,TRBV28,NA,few,CASSQTPSYEQYF,TGTGCCAGCAGTCAAACCCCCTCCTACGAGCAGTACTTC
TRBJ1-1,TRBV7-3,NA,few,CASARGMNTEAFF,TGTGCCAGTGCGAGGGGTATGAACACTGAAGCTTTCTTT
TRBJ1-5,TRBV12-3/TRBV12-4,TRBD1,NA,CASSLAAGQGSQPQHF,TGTGCCAGCAGTTTAGCGGCGGGACAGGGAAGTCAGCCCCAGCATTTT
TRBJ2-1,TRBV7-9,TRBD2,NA,CASSFHTSGRENEQFF,TGTGCCAGCAGCTTCCACACTAGCGGGAGGGAAAATGAGCAGTTCTTC
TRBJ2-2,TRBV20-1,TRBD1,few,CSVRDRGSPGELFF,TGCAGTGTTAGGGACAGGGGATCCCCCGGGGAGCTGTTTTTT
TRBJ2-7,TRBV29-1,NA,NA,CSTSGDFDRGEQYF,TGCAGCACCTCTGGGGACTTTGATAGGGGTGAGCAGTACTTC
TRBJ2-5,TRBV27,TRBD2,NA,CASSLSAGDQETQYF,TGTGCCAGCAGTTTATCGGCGGGAGATCAAGAGACCCAGTACTTC
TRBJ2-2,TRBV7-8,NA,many,CASSWGYTGELFF,TGTGCCAGCAGCTGGGGGTACACCGGGGAGCTGTTTTTT
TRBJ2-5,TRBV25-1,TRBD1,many,CASRDRGWETQYF,TGTGCCAGCCGGGACAGGGGTTGGGAGACCCAGTACTTC
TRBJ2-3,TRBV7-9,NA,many,CASSLGSSADTQYF,TGTGCCAGCAGCTTAGGTAGTTCCGCAGATACGCAGTATTTT
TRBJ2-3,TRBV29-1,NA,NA,CSVDDGARTDTQYF,TGCAGCGTTGATGATGGAGCGCGCACAGATACGCAGTATTTT
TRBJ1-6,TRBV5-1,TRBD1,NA,CASSRQGKDSPLHF,TGCGCCAGCAGCCGACAGGGGAAGGACTCACCCCTCCACTTT